The 15 T cell receptor beta chains below come from one sample, sequenced in a study of control samples from healthy donors and cancer patients. Libraries were prepared by immunoSEQ multiplex PCR; TCRdb keeps only in-frame clonotypes and omits some of them. This sample has 150,000 or so clones, with 85% to 95% found just once. Sequencing input: PBMCs. The source is a man between 60 and 75 years old with colorectal cancer.

V is TRBV9 and J is TRBJ1-1, with D maybe TRBD1 (6 bases). Germline CDR1 and CDR2: SGDLS and YYNGEE. There are 13 residues in the CDR3. Trimming pared 4 bases from V and 4 bases from J, leaving 11 bases between. CDR3 protein: CASSSRGGTEAFF. The CDR3 region has the DNA TGTGCCAGCAGCTCCAGGGGTGGCACTGAAGCTTTCTTT.

The genes are TRBV18 and TRBJ1-2; TRBD1 matches 9 bases. Germline CDR1 KGHSH, CDR2 LQKENI. CDR3 length: 14 amino acids. V lost 6 bases and J lost 2; bases outside the gene matches: 4. The CDR3 region has the DNA TGTGCCAGCTCGCTCGGGACAGGGAACTATGGCTACACCTTC. Encoded protein: CASSLGTGNYGYTF.

This chain joins TRBV7-9 and TRBJ2-7; perhaps TRBD2 as D (5 bases). The germline V gene encodes CDR1 SEHNR and CDR2 FQNEAQ (reference sequence). The CDR3 is made up of 14 amino acids. V lost 6 bases to trimming and J lost 0 bases, with 12 bases between them. The CDR3 bases are TGTGCCAGCAGTCAGCCGGGAAACTCCTACGAGCAGTACTTC. It encodes CASSQPGNSYEQYF.

The V call is TRBV30, the J call TRBJ2-1, with D hard to call. V lost 2 bases and J 8 bases, leaving 16 bases between the germline ends. The CDR3 runs to 14 residues. From germline, CDR1 is GTSNPN and CDR2 SVGIG (reference sequence). The CDR3 spells CAWSLARRRDEQFF. CDR3 bases: TGTGCCTGGAGTTTGGCCCGGAGACGAGATGAGCAGTTCTTC. The full variable domain, completed using reference TRBV30 and TRBJ2-1, is SQTIHQWPATLVQPVGSPLSLECTVEGTSNPNLYWYRQAAGRGLQLLFYSVGIGQISSEVPQNLSASRPQDRQFILSSKKLLLSDSGFYLCAWSLARRRDEQFFGPGTRLTVL.

This clone was picked up one time. The genes are TRBV19 and TRBJ1-1; unclear D gene. Germline V gives CDR1 LNHDA, CDR2 SQIVND (reference sequence). CDR3 size: 13 residues. Deletions cut 6 bases from V and 3 bases from J, with 11 bases between. The CDR3 is CASSERHHTEAFF. CDR3 DNA: TGTGCCAGTAGCGAGAGGCACCACACTGAAGCTTTCTTT.

The J gene is TRBJ1-6, the V gene TRBV27; 7 nucleotides match TRBD1. CDR1 and CDR2 (germline): MNHEY, SMNVEV (reference sequence). V lost 6 bases, J lost 8 bases, and 10 bases stayed unmatched. CDR3 length: 15 amino acids. The CDR3, as DNA: TGTGCCAGCAGGACCCGGGAGGGGGCTTATTCACCCCTCCACTTT. Translated, it gives CASRTREGAYSPLHF.

The chain has TRBV12-3 or TRBV12-4 and TRBJ2-7; D remains ambiguous. With 3 bases removed from V and 3 bases from J, the gap between germline ends came to 6 bases. The CDR3 length is 12 residues. The CDR3 here is CASSFWVYEQYF. Here the CDR3 DNA reads TGTGCCAGCAGTTTCTGGGTCTACGAGCAGTACTTC.

The chain recombines TRBV10-3 with TRBJ2-3, with 10 bases identical to TRBD1. Per the germline V gene, CDR1 is ENHRY and CDR2 is SYGVKD. Germline trimming cut 6 bases from V and 3 bases from J; bases unmatched to any gene: 3. The CDR3 sequence is 14 residues long. The DNA for the CDR3 is TGTGCCATCAGGAGACAGGGGGCTACAGATACGCAGTATTTT. Its protein is CAIRRQGATDTQYF.

The chain couples TRBV12-3 or TRBV12-4 to TRBJ2-5; D call uncertain. The CDR3 totals 13 residues. With 0 bases removed from V and 3 bases from J, the gap between germline ends came to 5 bases. CDR3 sequence: CASSLAYEETQYF. The CDR3 DNA sequence: TGTGCCAGCAGTTTAGCATACGAAGAGACCCAGTACTTC.

V is TRBV5-1 and J is TRBJ1-2, with D unclear. CDR3 length: 12 amino acids. The germline V and J ends were trimmed by 3 bases and 5 bases, with 8 bases remaining between them. CDR1 is SGHRS and CDR2 is YFSETQ in the germline V gene. The CDR3 spells CASSSTDYGYTF. As DNA, the CDR3 is TGCGCCAGCAGCTCGACGGATTATGGCTACACCTTC.

This clone was found once. The rearrangement links TRBV3-1 (or the pseudogene TRBV3-2) to TRBJ1-6; TRBD1 matches at 7 bases. V was pared by 4 bases and J by 7 bases, with 13 bases of the junction left unmatched. The CDR3 sequence is 17 residues long. CDR1 is LGHDT, CDR2 YNNKEL, per germline (reference sequence). CDR3 nucleotides: TGTGCCAGCAGCCGCAGTGACGGGGGGACAGACAATTCACCCCTCCACTTT. Translating it yields CASSRSDGGTDNSPLHF.

V usage is TRBV12-3 or TRBV12-4 and J usage is TRBJ1-3; D gene uncertain. V dropped 6 bases and J dropped 0 bases, with 6 bases sitting between them. The CDR3 is 13 residues long. The CDR3 DNA sequence: TGTGCCAGCAGACGGGACTCTGGAAACACCATATATTTT. Translated, it gives CASRRDSGNTIYF.

The genes are TRBV12-3 or TRBV12-4 and TRBJ1-5; D remains unclear. V lost 6 bases and J 5 bases, leaving 11 bases between the germline ends. The CDR3 runs to 13 residues. The CDR3 sequence is CASSPAWDQPQHF. Here the CDR3 DNA reads TGTGCCAGCAGCCCGGCTTGGGATCAGCCCCAGCATTTT.

The chain employs TRBV27 and TRBJ1-1; D is possibly TRBD1 (5 bases). Germline lookup yields CDR1 MNHEY and CDR2 SMNVEV (reference sequence). The CDR3 has 14 residues. The V gene lost 2 bases and the J gene lost 1 base, with 8 bases spanning the gap. The CDR3 bases are TGTGCCAGCAGTTTAAGGCAGGGGAACACTGAAGCTTTCTTT. Encoded protein: CASSLRQGNTEAFF.

The gene calls are TRBV30 and TRBJ2-1; D is undetermined. V dropped 6 bases and J dropped 3 bases, with 6 bases sitting between them. In germline, CDR1 is GTSNPN, CDR2 SVGIG (reference sequence). The CDR3 runs 11 residues. CDR3 in DNA: TGTGCCTGTAGTATCTACAATGAGCAGTTCTTC. Amino acid sequence: CACSIYNEQFF.